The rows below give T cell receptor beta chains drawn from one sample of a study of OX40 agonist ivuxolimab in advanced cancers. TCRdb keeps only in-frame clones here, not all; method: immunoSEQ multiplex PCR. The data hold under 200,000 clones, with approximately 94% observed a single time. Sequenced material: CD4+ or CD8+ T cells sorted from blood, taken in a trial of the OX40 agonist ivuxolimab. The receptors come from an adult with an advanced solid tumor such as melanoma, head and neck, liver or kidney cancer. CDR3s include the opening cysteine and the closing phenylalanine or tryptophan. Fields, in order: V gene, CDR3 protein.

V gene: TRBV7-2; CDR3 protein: CASSPRRDGDYEQYF
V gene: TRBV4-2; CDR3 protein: CASSQGGRNTGELFF
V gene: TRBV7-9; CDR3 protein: CASRSLADETQYF
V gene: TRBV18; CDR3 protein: CASSPRTAENIQYF
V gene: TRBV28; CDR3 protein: CASSLPPGQGIF
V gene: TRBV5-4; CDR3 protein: CASSQGGELAKNIQYF
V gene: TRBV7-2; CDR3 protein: CASSLRTGEWYTQYF
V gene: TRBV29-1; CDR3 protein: CSVLGSGADEQYF
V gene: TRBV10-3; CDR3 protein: CAISELRDSRTYEQYF
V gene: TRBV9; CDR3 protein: CASRSSGAHGNTIYF
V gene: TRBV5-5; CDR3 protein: CASSLLTSGNYNEQFF
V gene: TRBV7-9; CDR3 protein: CASSSTGSGWNTDTQYF
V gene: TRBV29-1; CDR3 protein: CTIDRQGALGYTF
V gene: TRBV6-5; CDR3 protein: CASSYSAGNDYGYTF
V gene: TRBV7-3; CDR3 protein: CASSVSGRAGEQFF
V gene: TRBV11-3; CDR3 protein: CASSFATEYEQYF
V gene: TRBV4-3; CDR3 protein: CASSQRAGASTDTQYF
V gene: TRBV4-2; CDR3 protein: CASSQDMALYGYTF
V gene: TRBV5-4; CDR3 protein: CASSLGGGARDTQYF
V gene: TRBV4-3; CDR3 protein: CASSQVAGINQPQHF
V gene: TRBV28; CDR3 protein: CASSFHGRGSPGELFF
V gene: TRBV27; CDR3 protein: CASSLNLNTEAFF
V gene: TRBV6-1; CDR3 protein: CASSLGQGSTDTQYF
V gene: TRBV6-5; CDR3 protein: CASSYSVPADTGELFF
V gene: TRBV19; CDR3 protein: CASSQGASPNEQFF
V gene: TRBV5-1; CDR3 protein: CASSSGTSGANEQFF
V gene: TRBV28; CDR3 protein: CASGGGGGYGYTF
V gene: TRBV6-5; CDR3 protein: CATGLRGIRYTF
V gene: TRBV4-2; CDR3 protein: CASSQEGQGTTGELFF
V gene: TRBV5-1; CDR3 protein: CASSLVGSSAYEQYF
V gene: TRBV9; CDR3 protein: CASSTRGGPSQETQYF
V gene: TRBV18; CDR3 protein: CASHQGGGARNEQFF
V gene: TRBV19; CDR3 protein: CASSKTAALDPYEQYF
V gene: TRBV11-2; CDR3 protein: CASSFRTGVNEKLFF
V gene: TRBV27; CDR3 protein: CASSDAPPGTGGKGYTF
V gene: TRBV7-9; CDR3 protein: CASSRRGSGRVREQYF
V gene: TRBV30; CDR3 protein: CAWSLNSEQCF
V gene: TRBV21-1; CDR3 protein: CAISLSTESSGNTIYF
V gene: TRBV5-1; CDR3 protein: CASSSDRVGETQYF
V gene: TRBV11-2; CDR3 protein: CASSATLHGGEETQYF
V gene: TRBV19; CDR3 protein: CASSLRLAGAGEQFF
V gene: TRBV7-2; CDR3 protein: CASGTSGRPYEQYF
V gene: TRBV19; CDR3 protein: CASSDPAGGSYEQYF
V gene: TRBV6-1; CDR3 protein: CASSDNTGQGFYTDTQYF
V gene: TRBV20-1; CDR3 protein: CSTLYAETQYF
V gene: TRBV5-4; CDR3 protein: CASSLASRGNYGYTF
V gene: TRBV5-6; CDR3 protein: CASSSGATGVSGNTIYF